The subject of this entry is one T cell receptor beta chain. This sample is drawn from a study of cytomegalovirus exposure and HLA in healthy donors. The study ran its PCR with 60 Vbeta and 13 Jbeta primers. Clones were read by immunoSEQ multiplex PCR, and TCRdb kept only the in-frame ones, dropping some. Among around 140,000 clones listed, 64% were seen once. Germline-derived CDR1 and CDR2 are WNHNN and SYGVQD (reference sequence). Trimming cost V 7 bases and J 5 bases; bases outside gene matches: 9. The CDR3 spans 14 residues. The rearrangement uses TRBV10-1 and TRBJ2-7, with 9 bases aligning to TRBD2. The receptor comes from a woman aged 40 to 49 in good health and CMV-seronegative. Sample: PBMCs. CDR3 in DNA: TGCGCCAGCATTACGGTAGCGGGGGCCCACGAGCAGTACTTC. As protein: CASITVAGAHEQYF.